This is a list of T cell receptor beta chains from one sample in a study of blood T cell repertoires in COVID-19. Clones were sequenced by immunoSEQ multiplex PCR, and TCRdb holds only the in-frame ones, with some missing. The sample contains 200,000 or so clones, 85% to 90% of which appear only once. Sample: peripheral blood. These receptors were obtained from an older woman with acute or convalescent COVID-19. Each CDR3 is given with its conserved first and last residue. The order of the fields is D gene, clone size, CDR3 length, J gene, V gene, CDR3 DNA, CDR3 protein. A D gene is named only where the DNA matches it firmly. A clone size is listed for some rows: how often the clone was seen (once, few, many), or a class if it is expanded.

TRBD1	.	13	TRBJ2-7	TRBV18	TGTGCCAGCTCACGGGACAGGGACTACGAGCAGTACTTC	CASSRDRDYEQYF
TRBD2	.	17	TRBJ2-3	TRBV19	TGTGCCAGTAGCCCAGGACTAGCGGGGGGCGGAGCAGATACGCAGTATTTT	CASSPGLAGGGADTQYF
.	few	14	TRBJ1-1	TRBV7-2	TGTGCCAGCAGCTTGAGCGGCGGCCACACTGAAGCTTTCTTT	CASSLSGGHTEAFF
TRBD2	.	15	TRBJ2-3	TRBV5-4	TGTGCCAGCAGCTCTAAGCGGGGGGGCACAGATACGCAGTATTTT	CASSSKRGGTDTQYF
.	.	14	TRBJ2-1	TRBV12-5	TGTGCTAGTGGTTTTCAGACTATCCCCAATGAGCAGTTCTTC	CASGFQTIPNEQFF
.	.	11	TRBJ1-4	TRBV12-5	TGTGCTAGTGCCTATTCTGGAAAACTGTTTTTT	CASAYSGKLFF
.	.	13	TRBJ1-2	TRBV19	TGTGCCAGTAGTCCGACGGGGGAATATGGCTACACCTTC	CASSPTGEYGYTF
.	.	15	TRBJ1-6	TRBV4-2	TGTGCCAGCAGCCAAGAAGCAGGGGCTCGCTCACCCCTCCACTTT	CASSQEAGARSPLHF
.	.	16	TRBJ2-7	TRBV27	TGTGCCAGCAGTTTATCGTCCGGCGGCCCGTACTACGAGCAGTACTTC	CASSLSSGGPYYEQYF
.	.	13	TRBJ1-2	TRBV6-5	TGTGCCAGCAAAGGACTGTCTAACTATGGCTACACCTTC	CASKGLSNYGYTF
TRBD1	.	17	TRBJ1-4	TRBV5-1	TGCGCCAGCAGCTTAGCCCTTTCGACAGGGGGTGTGGAAAAACTGTTTTTT	CASSLALSTGGVEKLFF
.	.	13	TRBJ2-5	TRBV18	TGTGCCAGCTCACCCTCGGGGTGGGAGACCCAGTACTTC	CASSPSGWETQYF
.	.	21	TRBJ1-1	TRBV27	TGTGCCAGCAGTTTCTACCCACCTAGCGCGAGGGCGTCGAGCCTGAACACTGAAGCTTTCTTT	CASSFYPPSARASSLNTEAFF
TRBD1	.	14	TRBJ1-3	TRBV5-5	TGTGCCAGCAGCGCAGGGGGCTCAGGAAACACCATATATTTT	CASSAGGSGNTIYF
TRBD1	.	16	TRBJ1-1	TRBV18	TGTGCCAGCTCTGCCGGGACAGGGGTCGGTGGCACTGAAGCTTTCTTT	CASSAGTGVGGTEAFF
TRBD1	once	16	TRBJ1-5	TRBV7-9	TGTGCCAGCAGCCTTGGTACAGGGGGTTCCAATCAGCCCCAGCATTTT	CASSLGTGGSNQPQHF
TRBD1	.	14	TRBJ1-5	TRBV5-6	TGTGCCAGCAGCCCGGGACAGGGGAATCAGCCCCAGCATTTT	CASSPGQGNQPQHF
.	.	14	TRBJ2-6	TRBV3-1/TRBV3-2	TGTGCCAGCAGTCCCTTCTCTGGGGCCAACGTCCTGACTTTC	CASSPFSGANVLTF
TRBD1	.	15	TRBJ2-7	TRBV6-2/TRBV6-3	TGTGCCAGCAGTTTCGCGACAGGGTCTCGGTACGAGCAGTACTTC	CASSFATGSRYEQYF
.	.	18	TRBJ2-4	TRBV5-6	TGTGCCAGCAGCTGGACCCTCGGGAGCGGACATGCCAAAAACATTCAGTACTTC	CASSWTLGSGHAKNIQYF
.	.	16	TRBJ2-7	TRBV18	TGTGCCAGCTCACCACAATCAGCGTCAATCTCCTACGAGCAGTACTTC	CASSPQSASISYEQYF
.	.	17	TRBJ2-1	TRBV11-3	TGTGCCAGCAGCTTGCTAAATCAGGGGGGACTTTACAATGAGCAGTTCTTC	CASSLLNQGGLYNEQFF
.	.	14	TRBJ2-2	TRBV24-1	TGTGCCACCAGTGACGACACTAACACCGGGGAGCTGTTTTTT	CATSDDTNTGELFF
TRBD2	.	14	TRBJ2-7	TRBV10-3	TGTGCCATCAGTGAGCGACTAGCGAACCACGAGCAGTACTTC	CAISERLANHEQYF
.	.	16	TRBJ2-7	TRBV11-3	TGTGCCAGCAGCTTAGAGGGGACTTTGATACCCTACGAGCAGTACTTC	CASSLEGTLIPYEQYF
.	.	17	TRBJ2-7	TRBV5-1	TGCGCCAGCACCCACGTCGGATCGGGACATAAGCTCCACGAGCAGTACTTC	CASTHVGSGHKLHEQYF
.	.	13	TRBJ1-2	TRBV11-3	TGTGCCAGCAGCTTAGGGGGGGACTTTGGCTACACCTTC	CASSLGGDFGYTF
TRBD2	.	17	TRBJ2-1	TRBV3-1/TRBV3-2	TGTGCCAGCAGCCCCCGGCTAGCGGGAGGGCCTGGCAATGAGCAGTTCTTC	CASSPRLAGGPGNEQFF
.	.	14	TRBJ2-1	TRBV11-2	TGTGCCAGCAGCTTAGGAACTGCCTACAATGAGCAGTTCTTC	CASSLGTAYNEQFF
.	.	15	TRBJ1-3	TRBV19	TGTGCCAGTAGTATAGGAGGGGGAACTGGAAACACCATATATTTT	CASSIGGGTGNTIYF
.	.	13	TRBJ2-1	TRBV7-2	TGTGCCAGCAGCCCCGGACTACACAATGAGCAGTTCTTC	CASSPGLHNEQFF
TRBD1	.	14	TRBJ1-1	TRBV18	TGTGCCAGCTCATTGGGACAGGGGAACACTGAAGCTTTCTTT	CASSLGQGNTEAFF
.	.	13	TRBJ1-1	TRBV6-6	TGTGCCAGCAGTTACGGAGGGAACACTGAAGCTTTCTTT	CASSYGGNTEAFF
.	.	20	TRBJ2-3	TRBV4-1	TGCGCCAGCAGCCAAGATAACCCCGCGGAGACTTCCGGGGGCACAGATACGCAGTATTTT	CASSQDNPAETSGGTDTQYF
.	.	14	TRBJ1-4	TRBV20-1	TGCAGTGCTAGTACCCGGGACTTTAATGAAAAACTGTTTTTT	CSASTRDFNEKLFF
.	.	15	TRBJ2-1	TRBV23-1	TGCGCCAGCAGTCATGAGCGGGTATCCTACAATGAGCAGTTCTTC	CASSHERVSYNEQFF
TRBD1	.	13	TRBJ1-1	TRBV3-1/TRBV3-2	TGTGCCAGCGCCACCTACGGACAGGGTCGGGCTTTCTTT	CASATYGQGRAFF
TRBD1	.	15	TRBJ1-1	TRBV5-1	TGCGCCAGCAGCTTGGGACAGGGGTGGCTCACTGAAGCTTTCTTT	CASSLGQGWLTEAFF
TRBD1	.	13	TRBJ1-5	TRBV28	TGTGCCAGTCTGACAGGGTTTACGCAGCCCCAGCATTTT	CASLTGFTQPQHF
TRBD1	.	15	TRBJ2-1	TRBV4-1	TGCGCCAGCAGGATCGGGCAGGGGGCTTACAATGAGCAGTTCTTC	CASRIGQGAYNEQFF
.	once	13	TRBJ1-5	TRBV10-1	TGCGCCAGCAGTGAGGAATACGGTCAGCCCCAGCATTTT	CASSEEYGQPQHF
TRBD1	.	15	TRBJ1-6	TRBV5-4	TGTGCCAGCAGCTCGGGACAGGGTGGGAATTCACCCCTCCACTTT	CASSSGQGGNSPLHF
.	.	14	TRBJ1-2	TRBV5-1	TGCGCCAGCAGCTTGGAGGACACTGACTATGGCTACACCTTC	CASSLEDTDYGYTF
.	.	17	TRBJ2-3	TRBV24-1	TGTGCCACCAGTGATTCCTCTTTGGGGCGCCCCACAGATACGCAGTATTTT	CATSDSSLGRPTDTQYF
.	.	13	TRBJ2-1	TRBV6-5	TGTGCCAGCAGGGGGGGACAGTACAATGAGCAGTTCTTC	CASRGGQYNEQFF
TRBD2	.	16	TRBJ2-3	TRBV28	TGTGCCAGCACCCTTGTCACCGGGAGGGGCACAGATACGCAGTATTTT	CASTLVTGRGTDTQYF
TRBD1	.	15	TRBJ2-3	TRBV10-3	TGTGCCATCAACCCCGGGACAGGGCGGGCAGATACGCAGTATTTT	CAINPGTGRADTQYF
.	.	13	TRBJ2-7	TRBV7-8	TGTGCCAGCAGCTTAGTGGACAACTACGAGCAGTACTTC	CASSLVDNYEQYF
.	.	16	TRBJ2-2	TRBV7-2	TGTGCCAGCAGCCTTAGCGGTGGTGGGAGCACCGGGGAGCTGTTTTTT	CASSLSGGGSTGELFF
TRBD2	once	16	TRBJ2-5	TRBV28	TGTGCCAGCAGTTTCTTAGGGACTAGCGGACAAGAGACCCAGTACTTC	CASSFLGTSGQETQYF
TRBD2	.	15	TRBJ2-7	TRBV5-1	TGCGCCAGCAGCCTAGGACTAGCGGCCTCCTACGAGCAGTACTTC	CASSLGLAASYEQYF
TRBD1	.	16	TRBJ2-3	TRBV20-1	TGCAGTGCTAGTCGACAGGGGCGCTTTGGCACAGATACGCAGTATTTT	CSASRQGRFGTDTQYF
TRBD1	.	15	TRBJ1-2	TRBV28	TGTGCCAGCAGTCCACAGGGGGCGCGGTTGGGTGGCTACACCTTC	CASSPQGARLGGYTF
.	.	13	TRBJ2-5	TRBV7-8	TGTGCCAGCAGCCCCGACAGGCAAGAGACCCAGTACTTC	CASSPDRQETQYF
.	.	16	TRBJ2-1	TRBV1	TGCACCAGCAGCCAAGAACGGCGGGGCAGCCAACGGGAGCAGTTCTTC	CTSSQERRGSQREQFF
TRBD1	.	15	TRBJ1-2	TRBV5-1	TGCGCCAGCAGCTACGACAGGGGCGCGGGCTATGGCTACACCTTC	CASSYDRGAGYGYTF
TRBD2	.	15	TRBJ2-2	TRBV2	TGTGCCAGCTCCCTCGGCGGGAGCAGGACCGGGGAGCTGTTTTTT	CASSLGGSRTGELFF
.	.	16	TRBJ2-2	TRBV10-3	TGTGCCATCAGTGAGGATGGGGGGATGAACACCGGGGAGCTGTTTTTT	CAISEDGGMNTGELFF
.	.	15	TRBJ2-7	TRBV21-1	TGTGCCAGCAGCTGTACCGGGACAGGGACCTACGAGCAGTACTTC	CASSCTGTGTYEQYF
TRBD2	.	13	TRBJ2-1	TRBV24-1	TGTGCCACCAGCGGGGGGGCCAGGAATGAGCAGTTCTTC	CATSGGARNEQFF